By sample fraction, the clone carrying this TCR beta chain is medium-sized (0.01 to 0.1%). Its antigen remains unidentified. Synthesis of cDNA was performed by 5'RACE using 10-nucleotide random UMIs. TCRdb called the 5' RACE reads again in MiXCR, with one record for every CDR3 protein. The sample contains tens of thousands of distinct CDR3 sequences, 3.5% to 5.5% of which appear only once. The sample is drawn from a study of neurological immune-mediated disorders. The study, taken as a whole, reports: TCR clonal expansion peaked in HTLV-1-associated myelopathy patients and was lowest in multiple sclerosis patients. The expanded clones of different subjects shared no CDR3 amino acid sequences (suggesting private repertoires in all groups). When the repertoires were grouped phylogenetically, those of 18 of the 34 multiple sclerosis patients came together in a single cluster of related CDR3 sequences, which points to a possible repertoire-level signature.

The TCR sequence derives from a man aged 30 to 39 with multiple sclerosis. The sample taken for sequencing was PBMCs.

This chain's CDR3 is CSARAPWGEAKNTEAFF. For the CDR3, the DNA is TGCAGTGCTAGAGCTCCGTGGGGGGAGGCTAAGAACACTGAAGCTTTCTTT. V usage is TRBV20-1 and J usage is TRBJ1-1; a weak D match, TRBD1 (5 bases). Trimming took 1 base from V and 1 from J, leaving 19 bases between them. The germline V gene encodes CDR1 DFQATT and CDR2 SNEGSKA (reference sequence). CDR3 length: 17 residues.